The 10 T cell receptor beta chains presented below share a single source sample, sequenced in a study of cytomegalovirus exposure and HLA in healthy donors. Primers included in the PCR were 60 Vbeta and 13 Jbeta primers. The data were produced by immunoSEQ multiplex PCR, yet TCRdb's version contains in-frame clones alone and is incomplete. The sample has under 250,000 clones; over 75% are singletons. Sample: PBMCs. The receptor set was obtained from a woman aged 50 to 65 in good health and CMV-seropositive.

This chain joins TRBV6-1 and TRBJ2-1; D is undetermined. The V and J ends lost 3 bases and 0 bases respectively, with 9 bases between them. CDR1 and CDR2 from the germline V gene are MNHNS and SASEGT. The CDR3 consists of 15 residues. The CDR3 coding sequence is TGTGCCAGCAGTGAGATGGCTAGCTCCTACAATGAGCAGTTCTTC. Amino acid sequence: CASSEMASSYNEQFF.

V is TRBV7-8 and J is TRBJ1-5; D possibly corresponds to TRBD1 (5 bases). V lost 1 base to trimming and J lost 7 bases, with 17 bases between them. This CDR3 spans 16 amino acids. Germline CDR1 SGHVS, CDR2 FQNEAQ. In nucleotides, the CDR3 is TGTGCCAGCAGCTTAGGGGCAGGGCGTAGGCGACAGCCCCAGCATTTT. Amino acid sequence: CASSLGAGRRRQPQHF.

The CDR3 loop reads CASTRDRVGFMNTEAFF. The CDR3 DNA sequence: TGCGCCAGCACAAGAGACAGGGTGGGCTTTATGAACACTGAAGCTTTCTTT. V and J are TRBV10-1 and TRBJ1-1; TRBD1 matches 7 bases. The germline V gene has CDR1 WNHNN and CDR2 SYGVQD (reference sequence). Germline trimming cut 7 bases from V and 0 bases from J; bases unmatched to any gene: 14. The CDR3 totals 17 residues.

CDR3 sequence reads: CASSLDLTGNTEAFF. CDR3 bases: TGTGCCAGTAGCCTAGACCTGACAGGGAACACTGAAGCTTTCTTT. The rearrangement uses TRBV19 and TRBJ1-1, with D tentatively TRBD1 (6 bases). The CDR3 spans 15 residues. Germline lookup yields CDR1 LNHDA and CDR2 SQIVND (reference sequence). Trimming shortened V by 6 bases and J by 1 base, and 15 bases separated the two germline ends.

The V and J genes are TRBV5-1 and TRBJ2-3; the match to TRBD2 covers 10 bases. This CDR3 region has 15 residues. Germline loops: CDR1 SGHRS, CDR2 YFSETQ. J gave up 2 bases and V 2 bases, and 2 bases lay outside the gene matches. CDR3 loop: CASSFSGGPTDTQYF. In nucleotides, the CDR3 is TGCGCCAGCAGCTTTAGCGGGGGGCCCACAGATACGCAGTATTTT.

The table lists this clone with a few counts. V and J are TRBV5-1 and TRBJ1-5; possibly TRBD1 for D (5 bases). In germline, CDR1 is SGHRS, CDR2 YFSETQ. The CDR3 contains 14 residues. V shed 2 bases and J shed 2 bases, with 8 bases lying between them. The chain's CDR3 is CASSFQGGNQPQHF. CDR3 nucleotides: TGCGCCAGCAGCTTCCAGGGCGGCAATCAGCCCCAGCATTTT.

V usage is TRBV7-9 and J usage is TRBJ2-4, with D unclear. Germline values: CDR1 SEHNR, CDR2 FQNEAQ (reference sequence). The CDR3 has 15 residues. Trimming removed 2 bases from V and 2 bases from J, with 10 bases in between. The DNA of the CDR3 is TGTGCCAGCAGCTTAAGCACCGGGTCCAAAAACATTCAGTACTTC. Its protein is CASSLSTGSKNIQYF.

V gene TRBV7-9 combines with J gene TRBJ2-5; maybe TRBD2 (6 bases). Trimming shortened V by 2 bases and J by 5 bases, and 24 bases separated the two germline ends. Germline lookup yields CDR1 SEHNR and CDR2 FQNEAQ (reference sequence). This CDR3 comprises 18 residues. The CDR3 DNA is TGTGCCAGCAGCTTACTTCGTTGGACTACCCATCGAAACGAGACCCAGTACTTC. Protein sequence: CASSLLRWTTHRNETQYF.

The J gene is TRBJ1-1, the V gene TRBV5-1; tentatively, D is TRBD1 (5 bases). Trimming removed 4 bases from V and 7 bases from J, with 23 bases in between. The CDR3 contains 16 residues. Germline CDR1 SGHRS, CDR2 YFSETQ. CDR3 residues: CASSRTVGRGILEAFF. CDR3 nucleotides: TGCGCCAGCAGCCGGACCGTGGGGCGGGGGATACTTGAAGCTTTCTTT.

CDR3 residues: CASSLGQGPDTQYF. CDR3 in DNA: TGTGCCAGCAGCTTGGGACAGGGGCCAGATACGCAGTATTTT. The gene calls are TRBV5-4 and TRBJ2-3; TRBD1 matches 8 bases. CDR1 is SGHNT, CDR2 YYREEE, per germline (reference sequence). V gave up 0 bases and J gave up 4 bases; unmatched junction bases: 1. The CDR3 totals 14 residues.